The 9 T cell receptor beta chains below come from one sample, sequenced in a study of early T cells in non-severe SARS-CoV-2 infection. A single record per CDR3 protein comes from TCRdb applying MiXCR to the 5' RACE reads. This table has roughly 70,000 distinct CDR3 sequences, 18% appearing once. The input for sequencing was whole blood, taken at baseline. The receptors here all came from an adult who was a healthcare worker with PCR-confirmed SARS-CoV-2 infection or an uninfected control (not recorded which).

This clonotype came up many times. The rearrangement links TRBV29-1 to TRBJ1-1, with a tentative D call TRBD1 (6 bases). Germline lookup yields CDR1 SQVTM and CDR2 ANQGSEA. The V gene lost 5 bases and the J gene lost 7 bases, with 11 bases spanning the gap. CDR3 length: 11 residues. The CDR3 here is CSVFRDNEAFF. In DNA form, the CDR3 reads TGCAGCGTTTTCCGGGACAATGAAGCTTTCTTT.

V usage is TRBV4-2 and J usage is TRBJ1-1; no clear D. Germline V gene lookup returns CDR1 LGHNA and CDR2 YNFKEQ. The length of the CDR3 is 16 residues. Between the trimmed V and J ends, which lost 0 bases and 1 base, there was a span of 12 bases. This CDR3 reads CASSQESGKGNTEAFF. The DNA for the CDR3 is TGTGCCAGCAGCCAAGAGTCCGGCAAGGGGAACACTGAAGCTTTCTTT.

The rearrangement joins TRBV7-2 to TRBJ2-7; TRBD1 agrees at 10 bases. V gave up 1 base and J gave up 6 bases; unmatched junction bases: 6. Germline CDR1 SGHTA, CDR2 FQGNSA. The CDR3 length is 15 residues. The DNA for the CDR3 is TGTGCCAGCAGCTTAGTTTGGGGACAGGGGTCCGAGCAGTACTTC. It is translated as CASSLVWGQGSEQYF.

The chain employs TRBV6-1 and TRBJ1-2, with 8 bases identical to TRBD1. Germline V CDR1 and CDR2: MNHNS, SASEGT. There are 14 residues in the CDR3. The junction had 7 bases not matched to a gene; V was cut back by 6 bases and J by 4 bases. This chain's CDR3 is CASSLTGTGYGYTF. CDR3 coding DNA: TGTGCCAGCAGCCTGACCGGGACAGGCTATGGCTACACCTTC.

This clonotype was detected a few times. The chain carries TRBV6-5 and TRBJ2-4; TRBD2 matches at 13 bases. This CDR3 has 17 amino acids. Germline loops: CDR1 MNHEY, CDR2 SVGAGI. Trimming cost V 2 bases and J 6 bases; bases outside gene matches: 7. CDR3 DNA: TGTGCCAGCAGTTACGTACGGACTAGCGGGAGTGTAAACATTCAGTACTTC. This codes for CASSYVRTSGSVNIQYF.

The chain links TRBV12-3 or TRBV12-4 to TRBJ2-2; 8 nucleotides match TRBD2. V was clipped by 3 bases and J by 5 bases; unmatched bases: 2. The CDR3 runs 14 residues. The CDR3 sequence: CASSLPSGTGELFF. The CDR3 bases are TGTGCCAGCAGTTTGCCTAGCGGGACCGGGGAGCTGTTTTTT.

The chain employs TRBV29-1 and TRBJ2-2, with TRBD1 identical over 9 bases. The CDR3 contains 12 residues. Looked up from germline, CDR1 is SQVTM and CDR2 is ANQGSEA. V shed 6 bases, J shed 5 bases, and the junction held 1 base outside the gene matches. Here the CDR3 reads CSVQGATGELFF. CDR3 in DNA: TGCAGCGTACAGGGGGCAACCGGGGAGCTGTTTTTT.

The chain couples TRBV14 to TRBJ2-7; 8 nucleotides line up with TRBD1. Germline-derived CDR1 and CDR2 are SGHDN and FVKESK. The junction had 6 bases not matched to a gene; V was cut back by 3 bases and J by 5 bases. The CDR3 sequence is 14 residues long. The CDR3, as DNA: TGTGCCAGCAGCCACCGGGACAGGACCCACGAGCAGTACTTC. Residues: CASSHRDRTHEQYF.

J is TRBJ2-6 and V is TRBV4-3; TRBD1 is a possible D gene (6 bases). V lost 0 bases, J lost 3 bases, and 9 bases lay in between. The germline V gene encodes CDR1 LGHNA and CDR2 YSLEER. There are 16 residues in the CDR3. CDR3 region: CASSQDSGVGANVLTF. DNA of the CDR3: TGCGCCAGCAGCCAAGATTCAGGGGTTGGGGCCAACGTCCTGACTTTC.